The 11 T cell receptor beta chains below all came from one sample that was sequenced in a study of cytomegalovirus exposure and HLA in healthy donors (dated by TCRdb to 2016 to 2017). Library method: the immunoSEQ multiplex PCR assay. A mixture of 60 forward primers for TCR Vbeta segments and 13 reverse primers for TCR Jbeta segments was used in the multiplex PCR. TCRdb re-hosts the immuneACCESS table, in-frame sequences only. Its copies lack some clones; in the studies checked, an unresolved V gene accounts for under half of them, and the cause for the rest is not known. The table for this sample lists 150,000 or so clones; around 78% of them were counted only once. Together, the top ten hold roughly 6.4% of the sample. The sample consisted of PBMCs. The receptors were gathered from a woman between 35 and 50 years old in good health and CMV-seropositive.

The J gene is TRBJ2-7, the V gene TRBV7-9; 11 positions match TRBD1. V lost 1 base, J lost 5 bases, and 4 bases stayed unmatched. The germline V gene encodes CDR1 SEHNR and CDR2 FQNEAQ (reference sequence). The CDR3 totals 15 residues. CDR3 bases: TGTGCCAGCAGCTTAGGAGGGACAGGGGGGAACGAGCAGTACTTC. Translation gives CASSLGGTGGNEQYF.

This clone was seen ten or more times. This chain links TRBV7-9 with TRBJ1-1; D might be TRBD1 (6 bases). CDR3 length: 11 residues. The V end lost 5 bases, the J end lost 11 bases, and 12 bases lay between the germline ends. Germline assignment: CDR1 SEHNR and CDR2 FQNEAQ (reference sequence). The CDR3 reads CASSRTGPAFF. The DNA for the CDR3 is TGTGCCAGCAGCCGTACAGGGCCGGCTTTCTTT.

This chain links TRBV30 with TRBJ1-4; D is perhaps TRBD1 (6 bases). Looked up from germline, CDR1 is GTSNPN and CDR2 is SVGIG (reference sequence). The V and J ends lost 2 bases and 8 bases respectively, with 21 bases between them. The CDR3 totals 16 residues. CDR3 protein: CAWSPRGITFLEKLFF. CDR3 nucleotide sequence: TGTGCCTGGAGTCCCAGGGGCATAACCTTCTTAGAAAAACTGTTTTTT.

The CDR3 protein is CASSYTDTQYF. In DNA form, the CDR3 reads TGTGCCAGCAGCTACACAGATACGCAGTATTTT. The V gene is TRBV28, the J gene TRBJ2-3; D gene unclear. The V and J ends lost 6 bases and 2 bases respectively, with 3 bases between them. Germline assignment: CDR1 MDHEN and CDR2 SYDVKM. This CDR3 is 11 amino acids long.

The J gene is TRBJ2-7, the V gene TRBV5-6, with D uncertain. Germline V lookup: CDR1 SGHDT, CDR2 YYEEEE. The CDR3 sequence is 15 residues long. V was trimmed by 5 bases and J by 0 bases, leaving 15 bases between them. DNA for the CDR3: TGTGCCAGCAGTTATCCAGGTAGTAGCTCCTACGAGCAGTACTTC. Protein product: CASSYPGSSSYEQYF.

The chain joins TRBV6-1 to TRBJ1-4; 7 nucleotides match TRBD1. The V segment lost 6 bases and the J segment 2 bases; nucleotides outside the gene matches: 0. The CDR3 totals 13 residues. Germline V gene data show CDR1 as MNHNS and CDR2 as SASEGT. CDR3 in DNA: TGTGCCAGCAGACAGGGGACTAATGAAAAACTGTTTTTT. Protein sequence: CASRQGTNEKLFF.

This clone was seen more than once but under ten times. The V and J genes are TRBV5-5 and TRBJ2-7; maybe TRBD1 (5 bases). Looked up from germline, CDR1 is SGHKS and CDR2 is YYEKEE (reference sequence). The CDR3 spans 14 residues. V was pared by 1 base and J by 5 bases, with 13 bases between. CDR3 bases: TGTGCCAGCAGCTTGTTGCAGGGTGGACACGAGCAGTACTTC. Protein product: CASSLLQGGHEQYF.

This sequence joins TRBV6-5 and TRBJ1-2, with 8 bases fitting TRBD1. V trimming: 5 bases; J trimming: 4 bases; junction bases outside the gene matches: 6. The CDR3 length is 14 residues. The germline gives CDR1 MNHEY, CDR2 SVGAGI. The CDR3 loop reads CASSRATGGYGYTF. CDR3 DNA: TGTGCCAGCAGTCGTGCTACAGGGGGCTATGGCTACACCTTC.

On this clone itself: The CDR3 does not close with the conserved phenylalanine or tryptophan, likely indicating a read error. The V and J genes are TRBV6-1 and TRBJ1-2; D call uncertain. This CDR3 has 10 amino acids. With 5 bases removed from V and 8 bases from J, the gap between germline ends came to 6 bases. In germline, CDR1 is MNHNS, CDR2 SASEGT. DNA of the CDR3: TGTGCCAGCAGTTACGTGGGCTACACCGTC. It encodes CASSYVGYTV.

The chain uses TRBV29-1 and TRBJ1-1; D possibly corresponds to TRBD1 (5 bases). CDR1 is SQVTM, CDR2 ANQGSEA, per germline. CDR3 length: 12 residues. The V end lost 4 bases, the J end lost 5 bases, and 11 bases lay between the germline ends. CDR3 coding DNA: TGCAGCGTTGGGAACCAGGGTACTGAAGCTTTCTTT. Protein product: CSVGNQGTEAFF.

The chain carries TRBV5-6 and TRBJ1-2; 9 nucleotides line up with TRBD1. Trimming at V came to 3 bases and at J to 7 bases, leaving 4 bases not matched to a gene. CDR1 is SGHDT and CDR2 is YYEEEE in the germline V gene. This CDR3 region has 13 residues. CDR3 residues: CASSSDRGFGYTF. CDR3 nucleotides: TGTGCCAGCAGCTCGGACAGGGGATTTGGCTACACCTTC.